These 26 T cell receptor beta chains were sequenced from one sample in a study of Ad26.COV2.S vaccination and SARS-CoV-2 variants. Treatment reported: some 20 received Ad26.COV2.S at low or high dose, single or two shots; five or six received placebo; per-sample allocation not given. Material that was analyzed had been drawn on day 63 after the first vaccine or placebo injection. Only in-frame clones appear in the TCRdb table, and some are missing; sequencing was by immunoSEQ multiplex PCR. This repertoire shows about 350,000 clones, about nine tenths found once; its top ten account for approximately 5.9%. Sample: peripheral blood, taken in a trial of Ad26.COV2.S vaccine versus placebo. These receptors were collected from a person aged 18-60 years who received the Ad26.COV2.S COVID-19 vaccine or a placebo.

The chain carries TRBV10-3 and TRBJ1-5; TRBD1 is a possible D gene (6 bases). This CDR3 is built from 10 residues. Per the germline V gene, CDR1 is ENHRY and CDR2 is SYGVKD. The V end was cut by 9 bases, the J end by 16 bases, with 16 bases between. The CDR3 here is CAMLIGTQHF. The DNA for the CDR3 is TGTGCCATGCTTATCGGGACACAACATTTT.

J is TRBJ2-7 and V is TRBV19; D is unclear. Germline loops: CDR1 LNHDA, CDR2 SQIVND (reference sequence). Trimming shortened V by 1 base and J by 7 bases, and 8 bases separated the two germline ends. The CDR3 is 12 residues long. The DNA of the CDR3 is TGTGCCAGTAGTATAGCCGTGGGGGAGCAGTACTTC. This codes for CASSIAVGEQYF.

The CDR3, as DNA: TGTGCCAGCAGCTTATCGACTAGTAGGTTCTACGAGCAGTACTTC. This encodes CASSLSTSRFYEQYF. This chain links TRBV7-2 with TRBJ2-7; perhaps TRBD2 as D (6 bases). V was shortened by 2 bases and J by 3 bases, with 14 bases between the two germline ends. CDR1 SGHTA and CDR2 FQGNSA come from the germline V gene. This CDR3 has 15 residues.

The rearrangement links TRBV19 to TRBJ2-2; 8 bases line up with TRBD1. Per germline, CDR1 LNHDA and CDR2 SQIVND (reference sequence). CDR3 size: 15 residues. Trimming at V came to 6 bases and at J to 0 bases, leaving 3 bases not matched to a gene. The CDR3 sequence is CASRPGQANTGELFF. The DNA of the CDR3 is TGTGCCAGTAGGCCGGGACAGGCGAACACCGGGGAGCTGTTTTTT. The complete variable domain, with remaining parts taken from reference TRBV19 and TRBJ2-2, reads DGGITQSPKYLFRKEGQNVTLSCEQNLNHDAMYWYRQDPGQGLRLIYYSQIVNDFQKGDIAEGYSVSREKKESFPLTVTSAQKNPTAFYLCASRPGQANTGELFFGEGSRLTVL.

The V gene is TRBV28, the J gene TRBJ1-2; D is uncertain. There are 15 residues in the CDR3. V shed 3 bases and J shed 2 bases, with 13 bases lying between them. CDR1 is MDHEN, CDR2 SYDVKM, per germline. The DNA for the CDR3 is TGTGCCAGCAGTTTTAGCGCTGATGACAACTATGGCTACACCTTC. This gives the protein CASSFSADDNYGYTF.

This chain joins TRBV5-8 and TRBJ1-3; TRBD1 agrees at 7 bases. The V segment lost 3 bases and the J segment 0 bases; nucleotides outside the gene matches: 6. The CDR3 sequence is 16 residues long. Germline V gene lookup returns CDR1 SGHTS and CDR2 YDEGEE. CDR3 nucleotide sequence: TGTGCCAGCAGCTGGACCGGGACAGCCTCTGGAAACACCATATATTTT. As protein: CASSWTGTASGNTIYF.

V is TRBV24-1 and J is TRBJ2-5; TRBD2 might be the D (6 bases). CDR3 length equals 15 residues. V was cut by 6 bases and J by 3 bases, with 16 bases left in between. Germline V gene sequence: CDR1 KGHDR, CDR2 SFDVKD. CDR3 protein: CATSQGGDGEETQYF. In DNA, the CDR3 is TGTGCCACCAGTCAGGGCGGGGACGGAGAAGAGACCCAGTACTTC.

The chain combines TRBV11-3 with TRBJ2-1, with 9 bases aligning to TRBD1. Trimming cost V 1 base and J 8 bases; bases outside gene matches: 9. The CDR3 spans 16 residues. CDR1 is SGHNT and CDR2 is YENEEA in the germline V gene. This CDR3 reads CASSLGGDRVADEQFF. CDR3 nucleotides: TGTGCCAGCAGCTTAGGTGGGGACAGGGTAGCCGATGAGCAGTTCTTC.

The chain links TRBV9 to TRBJ2-2; D perhaps matches TRBD1 (5 bases). V was shortened by 0 bases and J by 6 bases, with 9 bases between the two germline ends. This CDR3 is 14 amino acids long. From germline, CDR1 is SGDLS and CDR2 YYNGEE. CDR3 sequence (DNA): TGTGCCAGCAGCGTAGATGGGGCGGCCGGGGAGCTGTTTTTT. This gives the protein CASSVDGAAGELFF.

The chain carries TRBV11-3 and TRBJ2-7, with D unresolved. V lost 4 bases and J 8 bases, leaving 15 bases between the germline ends. This CDR3 region has 13 residues. The germline V gene encodes CDR1 SGHNT and CDR2 YENEEA. CDR3 nucleotides: TGTGCCAGCAGCTCTCAACGAGATTATAAGCAGTACTTC. Translation: CASSSQRDYKQYF.

The chain links TRBV27 to TRBJ2-1, with a tentative D call TRBD2 (6 bases). Per the germline V gene, CDR1 is MNHEY and CDR2 is SMNVEV (reference sequence). Deletions cut 4 bases from V and 6 bases from J, with 10 bases between. The CDR3 has 13 amino acids. The CDR3: CASSWDSSNEQFF. The DNA for the CDR3 is TGTGCCAGCAGTTGGGACTCGTCCAATGAGCAGTTCTTC.

The rearrangement joins TRBV14 to TRBJ1-6; D remains unclear. From germline, CDR1 is SGHDN and CDR2 FVKESK. The germline V and J ends were trimmed by 4 bases and 11 bases, with 12 bases remaining between them. The CDR3 is 13 residues long. The CDR3 protein is CASSLISQAPLHF. Here the CDR3 DNA reads TGTGCCAGCAGCCTGATTAGTCAGGCACCCCTCCACTTT.

This clone was seen only once. The J gene is TRBJ2-7, the V gene TRBV9; weak D call: TRBD1 (6 bases). Germline V gene lookup returns CDR1 SGDLS and CDR2 YYNGEE. This CDR3 region has 14 residues. The germline V and J ends were trimmed by 2 bases and 0 bases, with 9 bases remaining between them. CDR3 amino acids: CASSVQGNSYEQYF. In nucleotides, the CDR3 is TGTGCCAGCAGCGTGCAGGGGAACTCCTACGAGCAGTACTTC.

The chain links TRBV7-2 to TRBJ2-5; 14 nucleotides align to TRBD2. Trimming removed 3 bases from V and 7 bases from J; junction bases left unmatched: 4. The germline CDR1 and CDR2 sequences are SGHTA and FQGNSA. The CDR3 extends over 15 amino acids. Here the CDR3 reads CASSFGTSGSGTQYF. The CDR3 nucleotides are TGTGCCAGCAGCTTTGGGACTAGCGGGAGCGGGACCCAGTACTTC.

The CDR3 region has the DNA TGTGCCAGCTCACCACCCTCGGCCCCCTACAATGAGCAGTTCTTC. It specifies CASSPPSAPYNEQFF. This sequence joins TRBV18 and TRBJ2-1; no clear D gene. Between the trimmed V and J ends, which lost 0 bases and 2 bases, there was a span of 8 bases. CDR1 is KGHSH, CDR2 LQKENI, per germline. The length of the CDR3 is 15 residues.

The chain is built from TRBV2 and TRBJ2-2; no firm D call. Trimming shortened V by 2 bases and J by 0 bases, and 10 bases separated the two germline ends. This CDR3 spans 16 amino acids. Germline assignment: CDR1 SNHLY and CDR2 FYNNEI. The CDR3 protein is CASSETTAANTGELFF. The CDR3 DNA is TGTGCCAGCAGTGAAACAACGGCAGCGAACACCGGGGAGCTGTTTTTT.

The rearrangement joins TRBV7-9 to TRBJ2-7, with D unresolved. Germline assignment: CDR1 SEHNR and CDR2 FQNEAQ (reference sequence). The CDR3 extends over 12 amino acids. The germline V and J ends were trimmed by 5 bases and 1 base, with 6 bases remaining between them. CDR3 region: CASSQNSYEQYF. For the CDR3, the DNA is TGTGCCAGCAGCCAGAATTCCTACGAGCAGTACTTC. The entire variable domain, with the rest obtained from reference TRBV7-9 and TRBJ2-7, is as follows: DTGVSQNPRHKITKRGQNVTFRCDPISEHNRLYWYRQTLGQGPEFLTYFQNEAQLEKSRLLSDRFSAERPKGSFSTLEIQRTEQGDSAMYLCASSQNSYEQYFGPGTRLTVT.

The chain uses TRBV7-2 and TRBJ2-7, with 10 bases that match TRBD2. The J segment lost 4 bases and the V segment lost 3 bases, leaving 18 bases of the junction unmatched. Germline V lookup: CDR1 SGHTA, CDR2 FQGNSA. The CDR3 covers 19 residues. CDR3: CASSFERLAGYKGVYEQYF. The CDR3 DNA reads TGTGCCAGCAGCTTCGAAAGACTAGCGGGTTATAAAGGGGTTTACGAGCAGTACTTC.

The V call is TRBV9, the J call TRBJ2-1; D not certain. The germline CDR1 and CDR2 sequences are SGDLS and YYNGEE. The CDR3 is made up of 12 amino acids. The V end was cut by 2 bases, the J end by 6 bases, with 6 bases between. The CDR3 DNA is TGTGCCAGCAGCGTGACGGCCAATGAGCAGTTCTTC. The encoded protein is CASSVTANEQFF.

A remark on this clone: The sample holds other DNA sequences that translate to the same CDR3. The chain is built from TRBV6-5 and TRBJ1-3; TRBD1 matches 8 bases. The ends lost 6 bases at V and 4 bases at J; junction bases unmatched: 8. Germline loops: CDR1 MNHEY, CDR2 SVGAGI. There are 15 residues in the CDR3. As DNA, the CDR3 is TGTGCCAGCAGAACGAACAGGGGGTCCGGAAACACCATATATTTT. As protein: CASRTNRGSGNTIYF.

The gene calls are TRBV3-1 (or the pseudogene TRBV3-2) and TRBJ2-2; no definite D call. Germline V gives CDR1 LGHDT, CDR2 YNNKEL (reference sequence). Trimming took off 3 bases at V and 5 bases at J, with 7 bases between the two ends. This CDR3 has 13 amino acids. CDR3 region: CASSQHTTGELFF. CDR3 DNA: TGTGCCAGCAGCCAGCATACGACCGGGGAGCTGTTTTTT.

This chain links TRBV29-1 with TRBJ1-4, with D possibly being TRBD1 (6 bases). The CDR3 extends over 15 amino acids. With 4 bases removed from V and 3 bases from J, the gap between germline ends came to 15 bases. From germline, CDR1 is SQVTM and CDR2 ANQGSEA. The CDR3 DNA follows: TGCAGCGTTGCCAAGGGCAGGGGAGCTAATGAAAAACTGTTTTTT. Translated: CSVAKGRGANEKLFF. The full variable domain, rest sourced from reference TRBV29-1 and TRBJ1-4, is SAVISQKPSRDICQRGTSLTIQCQVDSQVTMMFWYRQQPGQSLTLIATANQGSEATYESGFVIDKFPISRPNLTFSTLTVSNMSPEDSSIYLCSVAKGRGANEKLFFGSGTQLSVL.

This rearrangement joins TRBV2 to TRBJ1-2, with 11 positions matching TRBD1. CDR3 length equals 15 residues. V was pared by 6 bases and J by 4 bases, with 7 bases of the junction left unmatched. Per germline, CDR1 SNHLY and CDR2 FYNNEI. This CDR3 reads CASRAGTGGAYGYTF. The CDR3 DNA reads TGTGCCAGCAGGGCCGGGACAGGGGGGGCCTATGGCTACACCTTC.

V gene TRBV9 combines with J gene TRBJ2-7; 8 nucleotides match TRBD1. Trimming removed 2 bases from V and 4 bases from J; junction bases left unmatched: 5. This CDR3 contains 14 residues. Looked up from germline, CDR1 is SGDLS and CDR2 is YYNGEE. CDR3 DNA sequence: TGTGCCAGCAGCGTGGGACAGGTCGGGTACGAGCAGTACTTC. This gives the protein CASSVGQVGYEQYF.

The genes are TRBV20-1 and TRBJ1-3; no clear D gene. Trimming cost V 7 bases and J 4 bases, with 8 bases left between them. The CDR3 length is 11 residues. CDR1 DFQATT and CDR2 SNEGSKA come from the germline V gene (reference sequence). The CDR3 bases are TGCAGTGTCTTTACCGGAAACACCATATATTTT. Translation gives CSVFTGNTIYF.

The chain couples TRBV28 to TRBJ2-2; D is undetermined. The germline CDR1 and CDR2 sequences are MDHEN and SYDVKM. V was trimmed by 1 base and J by 6 bases, leaving 12 bases between them. This CDR3 comprises 15 residues. The CDR3 DNA reads as TGTGCCAGCAGTTTATTTATAAGGGATGCCGGGGAGCTGTTTTTT. Amino acid sequence: CASSLFIRDAGELFF.